Listed here are 8 T cell receptor beta chains from one sample, sequenced in a study of blood T cell repertoires in COVID-19 (dated by TCRdb to the early 2020s). Library generation was performed with the immunoSEQ multiplex PCR assay. Sourced from immuneACCESS, this table was stored by TCRdb with only in-frame sequences that have V and J called. A share of the clones is absent; for the studies checked, an unresolved V gene accounts for under half, and the remainder has no known explanation. This sample holds approximately 290,000 clones; approximately 89% were observed only once. The ten largest clones capture 2.2% of the sample. Sequenced input: peripheral blood. The source is a woman aged 25 to 45 with COVID-19, enrolled during active disease.

This chain joins TRBV7-2 and TRBJ2-5; 11 bases agree with TRBD2. Germline V gene sequence: CDR1 SGHTA, CDR2 FQGNSA. V lost 0 bases to trimming and J lost 5 bases; unmatched junction nucleotides: 2. This CDR3 spans 15 amino acids. The CDR3 DNA reads as TGTGCCAGCAGCTTAGCTCTAGCGGGAGGTGAGACCCAGTACTTC. The encoded protein is CASSLALAGGETQYF.

V usage is TRBV27 and J usage is TRBJ2-1; 9 bases agree with TRBD1. V was clipped by 2 bases and J by 2 bases; unmatched bases: 1. Germline CDR1 reads MNHEY; CDR2 reads SMNVEV (reference sequence). The CDR3 contains 15 residues. This chain's CDR3 is CASSLTGGPYNEQFF. Written as DNA, the CDR3 is TGTGCCAGCAGTTTAACAGGGGGCCCCTACAATGAGCAGTTCTTC.

J is TRBJ2-7 and V is TRBV5-1; D is perhaps TRBD2 (6 bases). Deletions cut 5 bases from V and 4 bases from J, with 7 bases between. The germline V gene has CDR1 SGHRS and CDR2 YFSETQ. CDR3 length: 11 residues. CDR3 loop: CASRAGYEQYF. In nucleotides, the CDR3 is TGCGCCAGCAGAGCGGGTTACGAGCAGTACTTC. Using reference TRBV5-1 and TRBJ2-7 for the parts outside the CDR3, the full variable domain is KAGVTQTPRYLIKTRGQQVTLSCSPISGHRSVSWYQQTPGQGLQFLFEYFSETQRNKGNFPGRFSGRQFSNSRSEMNVSTLELGDSALYLCASRAGYEQYFGPGTRLTVT.

The J gene is TRBJ2-7, the V gene TRBV27; perhaps TRBD2 as D (6 bases). The CDR3 totals 15 residues. From germline, CDR1 is MNHEY and CDR2 SMNVEV (reference sequence). Trimming stripped 6 bases from V and 2 bases from J, with 17 bases between. The CDR3 bases are TGTGCCAGCAGCCCCTCCCGGGACTCACCCTACGAGCAGTACTTC. Residues: CASSPSRDSPYEQYF.

This clone was detected a few times. The CDR3 region is CASSLALGGQPQHF. The DNA of the CDR3 is TGTGCCAGCAGTTTGGCCCTGGGGGGTCAGCCCCAGCATTTT. The chain couples TRBV28 to TRBJ1-5, with D perhaps matching TRBD1 (5 bases). V was trimmed by 3 bases and J by 6 bases, leaving 12 bases between them. CDR1 and CDR2 (germline): MDHEN, SYDVKM. The CDR3 runs 14 residues.

CDR3: CAWSGQAGNTIYF. CDR3 sequence (DNA): TGTGCCTGGAGTGGCCAGGCTGGAAACACCATATATTTT. The V gene is TRBV30, the J gene TRBJ1-3; D unresolved. V was trimmed by 1 base and J by 2 bases, leaving 6 bases between them. CDR1 GTSNPN and CDR2 SVGIG come from the germline V gene (reference sequence). The CDR3 runs 13 residues.

The chain employs TRBV11-2 and TRBJ2-7; no reliable D call. Germline V gene sequence: CDR1 SGHAT, CDR2 FQNNGV. CDR3 length: 14 amino acids. With 1 base removed from V and 0 bases from J, the gap between germline ends came to 7 bases. The DNA for the CDR3 is TGTGCCAGCAGCTTAGTCAGAAGCTCCTACGAGCAGTACTTC. It encodes CASSLVRSSYEQYF.

The CDR3 coding sequence is TGTGCCAGCAGTACCCGGACTAGCGGGAACACTGAAGCTTTCTTT. Amino acid sequence: CASSTRTSGNTEAFF. The chain combines TRBV6-5 with TRBJ1-1; no firm D call. Germline V CDR1 and CDR2: MNHEY, SVGAGI. CDR3 length: 15 residues. V dropped 5 bases and J dropped 1 base, with 14 bases sitting between them.